This record looks at one TCR beta chain sequence and its context. The sample comes from a study of blood T cell repertoires in COVID-19. Assay used: immunoSEQ multiplex PCR; TCRdb lists only in-frame clones, some missing. The sample carries roughly 61,000 clones, about 75% recorded once. The CDR3 has 13 residues. Trimming shortened V by 11 bases and J by 15 bases, and 23 bases separated the two germline ends. Germline V gives CDR1 PRHDT, CDR2 FYEKMQ (reference sequence). The chain employs TRBV13 and TRBJ1-6; weak D call: TRBD1 (6 bases). The clonotype originates from a woman aged 60-70 years who had been exposed to COVID-19. Sequenced input: PBMCs or T cells enriched from blood (not recorded which). The CDR3 DNA reads as TGTGCCCCCAGCTTCGGGGGGGGGCACCACCTCCACTTT. Its translation is CAPSFGGGHHLHF.